These T cell receptor beta chains were read from a single sample in a study of blood T cell repertoires in COVID-19. Assay: immunoSEQ multiplex PCR; the TCRdb copy retains only in-frame clones and omits some. The sample lists 210,000 or so clones, around nine tenths occurring once. The sample was PBMCs or T cells enriched from blood (not recorded which). The source is a woman under 40 who had been exposed to COVID-19. Both conserved end residues are part of each CDR3. The D gene is left open where the match is weak. Where a row states a size, it is once, few, many or the class of an expanded clone; other rows omit it.

TRBD2	TRBJ2-7	TRBV4-1	-	CASSQDPDSGRPSYEQYF	TGCGCCAGCAGCCAAGATCCGGATAGCGGGAGGCCCTCCTACGAGCAGTACTTC
-	TRBJ2-7	TRBV6-9	-	CASSYLRSDLGDYEQYF	TGTGCCAGCAGTTATCTTCGATCGGACTTAGGCGACTACGAGCAGTACTTC
TRBD1	TRBJ2-2	TRBV28	-	CASSLLQGENTGELFF	TGTGCCAGCAGTTTGCTCCAGGGGGAGAACACCGGGGAGCTGTTTTTT
TRBD2	TRBJ2-1	TRBV19	-	CASSSAGGQIYNEQFF	TGTGCCAGTAGTTCCGCGGGAGGCCAGATCTACAATGAGCAGTTCTTC
-	TRBJ2-2	TRBV5-3	-	CARSLSRGRELFF	TGTGCCAGAAGCTTGTCAAGGGGCAGGGAGCTGTTTTTT
-	TRBJ1-3	TRBV10-3	once	CAISEGAGNTIYF	TGTGCCATCAGTGAGGGAGCTGGAAACACCATATATTTT
-	TRBJ2-7	TRBV7-3	-	CASSLTAASYEQYF	TGTGCCAGCAGCCTTACAGCGGCCTCCTACGAGCAGTACTTC
TRBD2	TRBJ2-5	TRBV4-2	-	CASSQVGLAGEETQYF	TGTGCCAGCAGCCAAGTGGGGCTAGCGGGAGAGGAGACCCAGTACTTC
TRBD1	TRBJ1-5	TRBV28	-	CASSFLGPGGFQPQHF	TGTGCCAGCAGTTTTTTGGGGCCAGGGGGGTTTCAGCCCCAGCATTTT
-	TRBJ1-1	TRBV6-5	-	CASSPSSNTEAFF	TGTGCCAGCAGCCCCTCGTCGAACACTGAAGCTTTCTTT
-	TRBJ1-1	TRBV28	-	CASSLKPGTEAFF	TGTGCCAGCAGTTTAAAACCGGGCACTGAAGCTTTCTTT
-	TRBJ1-4	TRBV6-5	-	CASRRSANEKLFF	TGTGCCAGCCGGCGGTCGGCTAATGAAAAACTGTTTTTT
-	TRBJ2-5	TRBV5-4	once	CASSPDSPRIQETQYF	TGTGCCAGCAGCCCGGACAGTCCAAGGATACAAGAGACCCAGTACTTC
TRBD2	TRBJ2-2	TRBV4-1	once	CASSQDPVGLAANVGELFF	TGCGCCAGCAGCCAAGATCCTGTGGGACTAGCGGCAAACGTCGGGGAGCTGTTTTTT
TRBD2	TRBJ2-3	TRBV5-4	-	CASSLGLAAGHTQYF	TGTGCCAGCAGCTTGGGACTAGCCGCGGGCCATACGCAGTATTTT
-	TRBJ2-6	TRBV7-6	-	CASSLAGGAQSGANVLTF	TGTGCCAGCAGCTTAGCTGGGGGGGCGCAAAGTGGGGCCAACGTCCTGACTTTC
-	TRBJ2-5	TRBV29-1	-	CSVGQHQETQYF	TGCAGCGTGGGACAACACCAAGAGACCCAGTACTTC
-	TRBJ2-1	TRBV19	-	CASRLGLYNEQFF	TGTGCCAGTAGGCTCGGACTCTACAATGAGCAGTTCTTC
TRBD1	TRBJ2-5	TRBV4-2	once	CASSPRQGRGETQYF	TGTGCCAGCAGCCCTCGACAGGGCCGGGGAGAGACCCAGTACTTC
-	TRBJ1-4	TRBV11-2	-	CASTTYRTQATNEKLFF	TGTGCCAGCACCACATACAGGACCCAAGCAACTAATGAAAAACTGTTTTTT
-	TRBJ1-2	TRBV28	few	CASSLGGYGYTF	TGTGCCAGCAGTTTGGGGGGCTATGGCTACACCTTC
-	TRBJ2-3	TRBV11-2	-	CASSSSSDTQYF	TGTGCCAGCAGCTCTAGTTCAGATACGCAGTATTTT
-	TRBJ2-5	TRBV20-1	-	CSAMEDETQYF	TGCAGTGCGATGGAGGACGAGACCCAGTACTTC